A single sample is the source of the 25 T cell receptor beta chains below, sequenced in a study of early T cells in non-severe SARS-CoV-2 infection. TCRdb redid the calling of the 5' RACE reads with MiXCR, one entry per CDR3 protein. Of about 79,000 distinct CDR3 sequences listed, roughly an eighth were seen once; the top ten hold about 6.4%. Sequencing was done on a sample of whole blood. All receptors derive from an adult who was a healthcare worker with PCR-confirmed SARS-CoV-2 infection or an uninfected control (not recorded which).

This sequence joins TRBV5-1 and TRBJ2-6; D might be TRBD2 (5 bases). This CDR3 has 16 residues. V lost 1 base and J lost 1, with 9 bases in between. Germline CDR1 SGHRS, CDR2 YFSETQ. DNA of the CDR3: TGCGCCAGCAGCTTGAAGTCGGGGTCTGGGGCCAACGTCCTGACTTTC. Its protein is CASSLKSGSGANVLTF. Using reference TRBV5-1 and TRBJ2-6 for the parts outside the CDR3, the full variable domain is KAGVTQTPRYLIKTRGQQVTLSCSPISGHRSVSWYQQTPGQGLQFLFEYFSETQRNKGNFPGRFSGRQFSNSRSEMNVSTLELGDSALYLCASSLKSGSGANVLTFGAGSRLTVL.

Many counts were recorded for this clonotype. The rearrangement joins TRBV6-1 to TRBJ1-5, with 9 bases aligning to TRBD1. In germline, CDR1 is MNHNS, CDR2 SASEGT. The CDR3 extends over 14 amino acids. The junction had 7 bases not matched to a gene; V was cut back by 6 bases and J by 7 bases. CDR3 region: CASRGDRDSQPQHF. In DNA form, the CDR3 reads TGTGCCAGCAGGGGGGACAGGGACAGCCAGCCCCAGCATTTT.

This clonotype came up a few times. The rearrangement uses TRBV5-1 and TRBJ2-3; D is unresolved. This CDR3 is built from 13 residues. V was clipped by 4 bases and J by 5 bases, with 11 bases between them. Per germline, CDR1 SGHRS and CDR2 YFSETQ. The DNA of the CDR3 is TGCGCCAGCAGCCTATCTACCGTAGATACGCAGTATTTT. It encodes CASSLSTVDTQYF.

The chain has TRBV7-3 and TRBJ1-1; D perhaps matches TRBD1 (6 bases). This CDR3 has 15 residues. The germline gives CDR1 SGHTA, CDR2 FQGTGA. V lost 3 bases and J 4 bases, leaving 15 bases between the germline ends. CDR3 amino acids: CASSLQGLGATEAFF. For the CDR3, the DNA is TGTGCCAGCAGCTTGCAGGGGCTGGGAGCCACTGAAGCTTTCTTT.

This clonotype was recorded many times. The chain has TRBV28 and TRBJ1-3; possibly TRBD1 for D (6 bases). The CDR3 extends over 16 amino acids. Germline CDR1 is MDHEN and CDR2 is SYDVKM. Trimming took 6 bases from V and 2 from J, leaving 17 bases between them. Here the CDR3 DNA reads TGTGCCAGCAGCACCCTGCCGGGGGCAGCTGGAAACACCATATATTTT. It translates to CASSTLPGAAGNTIYF.

This chain connects TRBV6-5 to TRBJ2-6; D gene uncertain. Germline values: CDR1 MNHEY, CDR2 SVGAGI. The CDR3 runs to 15 residues. Trimming took off 0 bases at V and 0 bases at J, with 3 bases between the two ends. For the CDR3, the DNA is TGTGCCAGCAGTTACTCAAACTCTGGGGCCAACGTCCTGACTTTC. Its protein product is CASSYSNSGANVLTF.

The sample holds a few counts of this clonotype. The chain has TRBV5-1 and TRBJ1-1; 8 nucleotides agree with TRBD1. The CDR3 has 14 amino acids. V shed 5 bases, J shed 2 bases, and the junction held 5 bases outside the gene matches. The germline V gene has CDR1 SGHRS and CDR2 YFSETQ. The CDR3 spells CASRQGTGNTEAFF. As DNA, the CDR3 is TGCGCCAGCAGGCAAGGGACAGGTAACACTGAAGCTTTCTTT.

This clonotype has only a few counts. The V gene is TRBV3-1, the J gene TRBJ2-3; the D call may be TRBD1 or TRBD2 (5 bases each). There are 19 residues in the CDR3. V dropped 1 base and J dropped 1 base, with 21 bases sitting between them. Germline CDR1 is LGHDT and CDR2 is YNNKEL (reference sequence). CDR3 region: CASSQGGTRLLRGTDTQYF. As DNA, the CDR3 is TGTGCCAGCAGCCAAGGGGGGACCCGACTATTGAGGGGCACAGATACGCAGTATTTT.

The rearrangement links TRBV6-5 to TRBJ1-1; D is undetermined. V lost 5 bases to trimming and J lost 1 base, with 11 bases between them. CDR1 is MNHEY and CDR2 is SVGAGI in the germline V gene. The CDR3 covers 14 residues. The DNA for the CDR3 is TGTGCCAGCAGTCTTACACGACAGAACACTGAAGCTTTCTTT. This translates into CASSLTRQNTEAFF.

This clonotype has just a few counts. This chain links TRBV29-1 with TRBJ1-1; the D gene is possibly TRBD1 (5 bases). The V gene lost 7 bases and the J gene lost 6 bases, with 18 bases spanning the gap. In germline, CDR1 is SQVTM, CDR2 ANQGSEA. The CDR3 is 13 residues long. The CDR3 loop reads CSAEGRGDAEAFF. In nucleotides, the CDR3 is TGCAGCGCCGAAGGAAGGGGAGACGCTGAAGCTTTCTTT.

This clonotype has at least ten counts. The V gene is TRBV5-1, the J gene TRBJ1-2; D not certain. The CDR3 loop spans 14 amino acids. The V end lost 4 bases, the J end lost 4 bases, and 14 bases lay between the germline ends. The germline V gene encodes CDR1 SGHRS and CDR2 YFSETQ. CDR3: CASSAEGFAYGYTF. The CDR3 DNA sequence: TGCGCCAGCAGCGCAGAAGGTTTTGCCTATGGCTACACCTTC.

The V call is TRBV9, the J call TRBJ1-1; possible D gene TRBD1, 5 bases. Germline V gene sequence: CDR1 SGDLS, CDR2 YYNGEE. V was trimmed by 2 bases and J by 10 bases, leaving 18 bases between them. The CDR3 extends over 14 amino acids. The CDR3 sequence is CASSVDSYLSPAFF. The CDR3, as DNA: TGTGCCAGCAGCGTTGACAGTTACCTCTCCCCAGCTTTCTTT.

CDR3 DNA: TGTGCCAGCAGTCCCGGCTACGAGGGACTAGAGGACATTCAGTACTTC. Translation gives CASSPGYEGLEDIQYF. V usage is TRBV11-2 and J usage is TRBJ2-4, with TRBD2 identical over 8 bases. The J segment lost 8 bases and the V segment lost 6 bases, leaving 15 bases of the junction unmatched. CDR1 and CDR2 (germline): SGHAT, FQNNGV. This CDR3 has 16 amino acids.

This clonotype was recorded a few times. The chain combines TRBV11-2 with TRBJ2-4; D perhaps matches TRBD2 (6 bases). Trimming pared 7 bases from V and 2 bases from J, leaving 18 bases between. This CDR3 is built from 16 residues. In germline, CDR1 is SGHAT, CDR2 FQNNGV. CDR3 bases: TGTGCCAGCATCAACCTCCGGGACTCCACCAAAAACATTCAGTACTTC. Protein product: CASINLRDSTKNIQYF.

This clonotype was seen only a few times. The CDR3 bases are TGCGCCAGCAGCCCCAGGGGGGGGCGTTCTAACTATGGCTACACCTTC. Translating it yields CASSPRGGRSNYGYTF. V is TRBV5-1 and J is TRBJ1-2; 7 positions match TRBD1. This CDR3 is built from 16 residues. Looked up from germline, CDR1 is SGHRS and CDR2 is YFSETQ. V dropped 4 bases and J dropped 0; count of bases not matched to a gene: 9.

The rearrangement links TRBV11-2 to TRBJ1-1; D remains unclear. The CDR3 contains 15 residues. Between the trimmed V and J ends, which lost 1 base and 0 bases, there was a span of 9 bases. Germline CDR1 SGHAT, CDR2 FQNNGV. CDR3: CASSLAQNLNTEAFF. CDR3 coding DNA: TGTGCCAGCAGCTTAGCTCAGAACCTGAACACTGAAGCTTTCTTT.

This clonotype has a count of ten or more. The chain joins TRBV27 to TRBJ2-3; 10 nucleotides line up with TRBD2. Germline assignment: CDR1 MNHEY and CDR2 SMNVEV (reference sequence). V lost 5 bases to trimming and J lost 4 bases; unmatched junction nucleotides: 12. This CDR3 has 17 amino acids. CDR3 sequence reads: CASSLTPLAGPADTQYF. In DNA, the CDR3 is TGTGCCAGCAGTCTCACCCCACTAGCGGGGCCGGCAGATACGCAGTATTTT.

The chain carries TRBV5-1 and TRBJ2-7; the D is unclear. The germline gives CDR1 SGHRS, CDR2 YFSETQ. CDR3 length equals 12 residues. V shed 3 bases and J shed 6 bases, with 10 bases lying between them. As DNA, the CDR3 is TGCGCCAGCAGCTCGGTTACGGGCGAGCAGTACTTC. Translation: CASSSVTGEQYF.

The rearrangement links TRBV29-1 to TRBJ1-1; no clear D gene. The CDR3 consists of 11 residues. Germline-derived CDR1 and CDR2 are SQVTM and ANQGSEA. Trimming took off 6 bases at V and 5 bases at J, with 10 bases between the two ends. The CDR3 loop is CSVPGYTEAFF. In nucleotides, the CDR3 is TGCAGCGTGCCGGGGTATACTGAAGCTTTCTTT.

This clonotype was seen repeatedly, ten times or more. The chain joins TRBV28 to TRBJ2-7; 7 bases fit TRBD2. The germline gives CDR1 MDHEN, CDR2 SYDVKM. The CDR3 has 11 amino acids. V shed 7 bases, J shed 4 bases, and the junction held 1 base outside the gene matches. Written as DNA, the CDR3 is TGTGCCAGCAATAGCGGGTACGAGCAGTACTTC. It encodes CASNSGYEQYF. Filled out from reference TRBV28 and TRBJ2-7, the complete variable domain reads DVKVTQSSRYLVKRTGEKVFLECVQDMDHENMFWYRQDPGLGLRLIYFSYDVKMKEKGDIPEGYSVSREKKERFSLILESASTNQTSMYLCASNSGYEQYFGPGTRLTVT.

This chain joins TRBV28 and TRBJ1-2; tentatively, D is TRBD1 (5 bases). The CDR3 length is 10 residues. From germline, CDR1 is MDHEN and CDR2 SYDVKM. The V gene lost 7 bases and the J gene lost 12 bases, with 12 bases spanning the gap. This chain's CDR3 is CASKGAFDTF. Written as DNA, the CDR3 is TGTGCCAGCAAAGGGGCCTTCGACACCTTC.

This clonotype was seen only a few times. The chain uses TRBV28 and TRBJ2-4; 7 nucleotides line up with TRBD1. CDR3 length: 17 residues. Trimming cost V 6 bases and J 0 bases; bases outside gene matches: 11. Germline CDR1 reads MDHEN; CDR2 reads SYDVKM. CDR3 amino acids: CASSSTGLRVAKNIQYF. The CDR3 nucleotides are TGTGCCAGCAGCTCGACAGGGCTGAGGGTAGCCAAAAACATTCAGTACTTC.

The table lists this clonotype with many counts. The chain is built from TRBV11-2 and TRBJ2-2, with D possibly matching TRBD1 (7 bases). Germline assignment: CDR1 SGHAT and CDR2 FQNNGV. CDR3 length: 19 amino acids. Trimming removed 0 bases at V and 7 bases at J, with 24 bases between. The CDR3 sequence is CASSLEIGGTDVQVGELFF. The CDR3 nucleotides read TGTGCCAGCAGCTTAGAGATTGGGGGGACAGATGTCCAGGTCGGGGAGCTGTTTTTT.

This clonotype was seen only a few times. Written as DNA, the CDR3 is TGCAGCGTGGTCGGGGCCTACAATGAGCAGTTCTTC. It codes for CSVVGAYNEQFF. The chain couples TRBV29-1 to TRBJ2-1; D is possibly TRBD2 (5 bases). The CDR3 runs 12 residues. Germline values: CDR1 SQVTM, CDR2 ANQGSEA. V dropped 6 bases and J dropped 2 bases, with 8 bases sitting between them.

V usage is TRBV28 and J usage is TRBJ1-5; 7 bases fit TRBD1. J gave up 7 bases and V 5 bases, and 8 bases lay outside the gene matches. Germline assignment: CDR1 MDHEN and CDR2 SYDVKM. This CDR3 is built from 14 residues. The CDR3 reads CASSPRTGFQPQHF. CDR3 sequence (DNA): TGTGCCAGCAGTCCCCGGACAGGCTTCCAGCCCCAGCATTTT.